There are many counts of the clone carrying this T cell receptor beta chain. Amplification of TCR beta CDR3 regions was performed using RNA transcripts as template. First-round RT-PCR with HTBI primers amplified the TCR CDR3 region. From the multiplex PCR reads, TCRdb called clonotypes with MiXCR, one entry per CDR3 protein. The table shows roughly 380,000 distinct CDR3 sequences, with about 18% occurring only once. The CDR3 is 18 amino acids. From germline, CDR1 is MGHRA and CDR2 YSYEKL. V lost 4 bases, J lost 2 bases, and 23 bases lay in between. These data come from a study of T cells in Graves' hyperthyroidism and ophthalmopathy. Graves' hyperthyroidism qualified as stable when ophthalmopathy did not progress within 18 months.

The TCR comes from a woman between 18 and 29 years old with Graves' hyperthyroidism. Sequencing was carried out using blood. This chain joins TRBV4-1 and TRBJ2-5; D is perhaps TRBD2 (6 bases). Here the CDR3 DNA reads TGCGCCAGCAGCCGCAAGATCGGGACGGGCGGGGTGCAAGAGACCCAGTACTTC. Its translation is CASSRKIGTGGVQETQYF.